Below, 26 T cell receptor beta chains from the same sample are listed, as sequenced in a study of identical twins. Via MiXCR, TCRdb re-called the 5' RACE reads, giving one row per CDR3 protein. This sample has hundreds of thousands of distinct CDR3 sequences, with less than 10% found just once. Sequencing used memory (CD45RO+) T cells sorted from blood. These receptors came from a young woman in good health.

V is TRBV12-1 and J is TRBJ1-3. TRBV12-1 is termed a pseudogene. This CDR3 is 13 amino acids long. The CDR3 DNA reads as TGTGCCAGCAGCAAATCCCAGGGAAACACCATATATTTT. Translated, it gives CASSKSQGNTIYF.

Ten or more counts support this clonotype. This sequence joins TRBV20-1 and TRBJ1-2; D gene ambiguous. The germline V gene has CDR1 DFQATT and CDR2 SNEGSKA (reference sequence). The CDR3 is 11 residues long. V was cut by 1 base and J by 13 bases, with 13 bases left in between. The CDR3: CSARGGPSPTF. CDR3 nucleotide sequence: TGCAGTGCTAGAGGCGGCCCCTCGCCCACCTTC.

This clonotype was picked up many times. This rearrangement joins TRBV12-3 or TRBV12-4 to TRBJ1-2; unclear D gene. V lost 3 bases and J lost 3, with 5 bases in between. This CDR3 has 12 amino acids. The CDR3 DNA reads as TGTGCCAGCAGTTTCGCACACTATGGCTACACCTTC. It specifies CASSFAHYGYTF.

The gene calls are TRBV27 and TRBJ2-4; the match to TRBD2 covers 12 bases. Unmatched junction bases numbered 5, after V lost 4 bases and J lost 7 bases. CDR3 length equals 15 residues. Germline V lookup: CDR1 MNHEY, CDR2 SMNVEV (reference sequence). CDR3 bases: TGTGCCAGCAGTTCACTAGCGGGAGGCGGGAACATTCAGTACTTC. It is translated as CASSSLAGGGNIQYF.

This clonotype was seen more than once but under ten times. The chain employs TRBV3-1 and TRBJ2-5, with D possibly matching TRBD1 (5 bases). Trimming took off 3 bases at V and 0 bases at J, with 8 bases between the two ends. Germline values: CDR1 LGHDT, CDR2 YNNKEL (reference sequence). The CDR3 sequence is 14 residues long. The CDR3 region has the DNA TGTGCCAGCAGCCAGACAGTGTACCAAGAGACCCAGTACTTC. It specifies CASSQTVYQETQYF.

This clonotype was seen repeatedly, ten times or more. This rearrangement joins TRBV2 to TRBJ1-1; D is unresolved. Trimming removed 4 bases from V and 6 bases from J, with 9 bases in between. Germline values: CDR1 SNHLY, CDR2 FYNNEI. The CDR3 runs 12 residues. This CDR3 reads CASSAWGSEAFF. The CDR3 DNA reads TGTGCCAGCAGTGCGTGGGGTTCTGAAGCTTTCTTT. Full variable domain (rest looked up from reference TRBV2 and TRBJ1-1): EPEVTQTPSHQVTQMGQEVILRCVPISNHLYFYWYRQILGQKVEFLVSFYNNEISEKSEIFDDQFSVERPDGSNFTLKIRSTKLEDSAMYFCASSAWGSEAFFGQGTRLTVV.

The sample holds a few counts of this clonotype. The CDR3 DNA reads as TGTGCCAGCAGCTTAACTAGTTCCGGGGAGCTGTTTTTT. Translation gives CASSLTSSGELFF. The V gene is TRBV7-3, the J gene TRBJ2-2; D remains unclear. CDR1 is SGHTA, CDR2 FQGTGA, per germline. V lost 0 bases to trimming and J lost 6 bases, with 5 bases between them. This CDR3 region has 13 residues. The entire variable domain, with the rest obtained from reference TRBV7-3 and TRBJ2-2, is as follows: GAGVSQTPSNKVTEKGKYVELRCDPISGHTALYWYRQSLGQGPEFLIYFQGTGAADDSGLPNDRFFAVRPEGSVSTLKIQRTERGDSAVYLCASSLTSSGELFFGEGSRLTVL.

This clonotype has at least ten counts. The rearrangement links TRBV7-2 to TRBJ2-7, with 11 bases aligning to TRBD2. V gave up 5 bases and J gave up 0 bases; unmatched junction bases: 6. The CDR3 is 16 residues long. CDR1 SGHTA and CDR2 FQGNSA come from the germline V gene. CDR3 DNA sequence: TGTGCCAGCAGCGTCTCCGGGACTAGCGGCTCCTACGAGCAGTACTTC. Protein sequence: CASSVSGTSGSYEQYF.

This chain links TRBV2 with TRBJ2-5, with 7 positions matching TRBD2. CDR1 is SNHLY, CDR2 FYNNEI, per germline. V was pared by 3 bases and J by 3 bases, with 4 bases of the junction left unmatched. The CDR3 is made up of 14 amino acids. Written as DNA, the CDR3 is TGTGCCAGCAGTGAGGGGCTAGCGGAAGAGACCCAGTACTTC. Amino acids: CASSEGLAEETQYF. Variable domain in full (rest from reference TRBV2 and TRBJ2-5): EPEVTQTPSHQVTQMGQEVILRCVPISNHLYFYWYRQILGQKVEFLVSFYNNEISEKSEIFDDQFSVERPDGSNFTLKIRSTKLEDSAMYFCASSEGLAEETQYFGPGTRLLVL.

This clonotype was detected ten times or more. This chain connects TRBV4-1 to TRBJ2-5, with 8 bases lining up with TRBD2. The CDR3 sequence is 17 residues long. Trimming at V came to 0 bases and at J to 2 bases, leaving 8 bases not matched to a gene. Germline assignment: CDR1 MGHRA and CDR2 YSYEKL. The CDR3 sequence: CASSQDWGLVRQETQYF. CDR3 bases: TGCGCCAGCAGCCAAGATTGGGGACTAGTCCGGCAAGAGACCCAGTACTTC.

This clonotype was counted between two and nine times. The rearrangement joins TRBV7-2 to TRBJ2-5; 12 bases line up with TRBD2. Losses at the gene ends were 4 bases for V and 1 base for J; bases not matched to a gene: 4. Per the germline V gene, CDR1 is SGHTA and CDR2 is FQGNSA. The CDR3 has 16 amino acids. The CDR3 is CASSSTSGRPQETQYF. The DNA for the CDR3 is TGTGCCAGCAGCTCAACTAGCGGGAGGCCCCAAGAGACCCAGTACTTC.

The chain's CDR3 is CASSVVGDTGELFF. DNA for the CDR3: TGTGCCAGCAGCGTAGTGGGGGACACCGGGGAGCTGTTTTTT. V and J are TRBV9 and TRBJ2-2, with D perhaps being TRBD1 or TRBD2 (5 bases each). The V end lost 0 bases, the J end lost 3 bases, and 6 bases lay between the germline ends. The CDR3 covers 14 residues. Germline CDR1 SGDLS, CDR2 YYNGEE.

This clonotype was recorded many times. The chain links TRBV6-5 to TRBJ1-6; no reliable D call. This CDR3 has 15 residues. The germline gives CDR1 MNHEY, CDR2 SVGAGI. V was clipped by 2 bases and J by 8 bases, with 13 bases between them. CDR3: CASSYGQSTDSPLHF. The CDR3 bases are TGTGCCAGCAGTTACGGTCAGAGTACAGATTCACCCCTCCACTTT.

This clonotype has only a few counts. The gene calls are TRBV5-1 and TRBJ2-2; the match to TRBD2 covers 7 bases. Germline V gives CDR1 SGHRS, CDR2 YFSETQ. The CDR3 extends over 15 amino acids. The J segment lost 0 bases and the V segment lost 4 bases, leaving 3 bases of the junction unmatched. CDR3 protein: CASSGGGTNTGELFF. CDR3 sequence (DNA): TGCGCCAGCAGCGGGGGGGGGACGAACACCGGGGAGCTGTTTTTT. The full variable domain, in which reference TRBV5-1 and TRBJ2-2 provide the parts outside the CDR3, is KAGVTQTPRYLIKTRGQQVTLSCSPISGHRSVSWYQQTPGQGLQFLFEYFSETQRNKGNFPGRFSGRQFSNSRSEMNVSTLELGDSALYLCASSGGGTNTGELFFGEGSRLTVL.

This clonotype turned up a few times. This chain uses TRBV6-2 or TRBV6-3 with TRBJ2-7; D is unclear. With 6 bases removed from V and 2 bases from J, the gap between germline ends came to 8 bases. The germline V gene encodes CDR1 MNHEY and CDR2 SVGEGT. The CDR3 covers 12 residues. The CDR3 sequence: CASSNHPYEQYF. Written as DNA, the CDR3 is TGTGCCAGCAGCAACCACCCCTACGAGCAGTACTTC.

The table lists this clonotype with many counts. The chain recombines TRBV7-9 with TRBJ2-2; the match to TRBD1 covers 7 bases. The J segment lost 5 bases and the V segment lost 4 bases, leaving 7 bases of the junction unmatched. The CDR3 loop spans 15 amino acids. CDR1 and CDR2 (germline): SEHNR, FQNEAQ (reference sequence). The CDR3 here is CASSSPGGATGELFF. The CDR3 DNA follows: TGTGCCAGCAGCTCCCCAGGGGGTGCGACCGGGGAGCTGTTTTTT.

This clonotype was seen repeatedly, ten times or more. The chain carries TRBV12-3 or TRBV12-4 and TRBJ2-7; 9 positions match TRBD2. V was clipped by 7 bases and J by 5 bases; unmatched bases: 9. The CDR3 is 14 residues long. CDR3 sequence (DNA): TGTGCCAGCAAAAATAATCTAGCGGGGAACGAGCAGTACTTC. It codes for CASKNNLAGNEQYF.

The V and J genes are TRBV20-1 and TRBJ1-2; the D gene is possibly TRBD1 (5 bases). This CDR3 is built from 13 residues. V lost 2 bases and J 6 bases, leaving 13 bases between the germline ends. Germline assignment: CDR1 DFQATT and CDR2 SNEGSKA (reference sequence). CDR3 sequence (DNA): TGCAGTGCTAGACCGACAGTCAGTAATGGCTACACCTTC. This gives the protein CSARPTVSNGYTF.

This sequence joins TRBV10-3 and TRBJ2-3, with D possibly being TRBD2 (5 bases). Germline values: CDR1 ENHRY, CDR2 SYGVKD. V lost 8 bases to trimming and J lost 4 bases, with 13 bases between them. The CDR3 totals 13 residues. CDR3 coding DNA: TGTGCCATCGGAAGGGAGTTAGCAGATACGCAGTATTTT. It codes for CAIGRELADTQYF.

This clonotype was seen a few times. CDR3 amino acids: CSVDGPRWPYNEQFF. CDR3 nucleotide sequence: TGCAGCGTTGATGGTCCCCGGTGGCCCTACAATGAGCAGTTCTTC. The chain combines TRBV29-1 with TRBJ2-1; D not resolved. V was clipped by 3 bases and J by 2 bases, with 14 bases between them. Germline V gives CDR1 SQVTM, CDR2 ANQGSEA. The CDR3 sequence is 15 residues long.

This chain uses TRBV6-1 with TRBJ2-7; possibly TRBD2 for D (6 bases). With 3 bases removed from V and 4 bases from J, the gap between germline ends came to 7 bases. Germline CDR1 MNHNS, CDR2 SASEGT. This CDR3 contains 12 residues. The CDR3 coding sequence is TGTGCCAGCAGTGACGCGGGATACGAGCAGTACTTC. The encoded protein is CASSDAGYEQYF.

This clonotype was recorded at least ten times. The V gene is TRBV3-1, the J gene TRBJ2-3, with TRBD2 identical over 11 bases. Germline assignment: CDR1 LGHDT and CDR2 YNNKEL (reference sequence). The V gene end was trimmed by 4 bases and the J gene end by 5 bases; junction bases not matched to a gene: 8. The CDR3 runs to 16 residues. The CDR3 here is CASSPRKTSGVDTQYF. For the CDR3, the DNA is TGTGCCAGCAGCCCTCGGAAGACTAGCGGGGTAGATACGCAGTATTTT.

This clonotype has ten or more counts. The chain combines TRBV7-8 with TRBJ1-1, with D tentatively TRBD1 (6 bases). In germline, CDR1 is SGHVS, CDR2 FQNEAQ. The CDR3 has 15 residues. Trimming left V 3 bases short and J 6 bases short, with 17 bases between. CDR3 amino acids: CASSFVSLRTAEAFF. As DNA, the CDR3 is TGTGCCAGCAGCTTTGTCTCCTTGAGGACAGCTGAAGCTTTCTTT.

V gene TRBV6-1 combines with J gene TRBJ1-5; D is perhaps TRBD1 (6 bases). This CDR3 spans 16 amino acids. Germline CDR1 and CDR2: MNHNS and SASEGT. V lost 6 bases to trimming and J lost 4 bases, with 19 bases between them. The CDR3 is CASRPRGQGGNQPQHF. CDR3 DNA: TGTGCCAGCAGGCCTCGGGGGCAGGGAGGGAATCAGCCCCAGCATTTT.

This clonotype was observed a few times. This chain links TRBV3-1 with TRBJ2-4; D possibly matches TRBD1 or TRBD2 (5 bases each). Germline V gene lookup returns CDR1 LGHDT and CDR2 YNNKEL (reference sequence). V was cut by 3 bases and J by 1 base, with 7 bases left in between. The length of the CDR3 is 14 residues. The CDR3 DNA follows: TGTGCCAGCAGCCAGGGGACGGCCAAAAACATTCAGTACTTC. Residues: CASSQGTAKNIQYF. The whole variable domain, filled in from reference TRBV3-1 and TRBJ2-4, reads DTAVSQTPKYLVTQMGNDKSIKCEQNLGHDTMYWYKQDSKKFLKIMFSYNNKELIINETVPNRFSPKSPDKAHLNLHINSLELGDSAVYFCASSQGTAKNIQYFGAGTRLSVL.

This clonotype was recorded at least ten times. The V call is TRBV6-5, the J call TRBJ2-2; 11 nucleotides agree with TRBD2. The junction had 6 bases not matched to a gene; V was cut back by 8 bases and J by 7 bases. This CDR3 region has 14 residues. The V gene's germline CDR1 is MNHEY and CDR2 SVGAGI. CDR3 DNA sequence: TGTGCCAGCTGTACTAGCGGGGGCGACGGGGAGCTGTTTTTT. Encoded protein: CASCTSGGDGELFF.